This TCR delta chain was profiled in a study of γδ T cells in repeated Plasmodium falciparum infection. Study context: Samples were taken at baseline, before some infections, and 21 days after each. Regarding the study as a whole: Over time and infection, Vgamma9/Vdelta2+ repertoires remained highly stable and polyclonal.

Flow sorting of PBMC yielded separate Vgamma9/Vdelta2+ and Vdelta2-negative gammadelta T cell populations for bulk repertoire analysis. Per germline, CDR1 TSWWSYY and CDR2 QGS. V was clipped by 5 bases and J by 1 base; unmatched bases: 24. The CDR3 extends over 21 amino acids. TCRdb repeated clone calling on the multiplex PCR reads with CATT. In the table there are roughly 50,000 delta-chain clones, less than 2% of which are singletons. In this sample, this clone turned up a few times. The antigen is undetermined. A read error likely explains why the TCRdb protein, taken from a much larger clone, differs from this DNA's translation at residue 11; the protein shown is translated from the DNA.

The material sequenced was gamma-delta T cells from blood. This TCR was sampled from a pool of human donors (malaria-infected and uninfected, not separated). The genes are TRDV1 and TRDJ1; 8 nucleotides align to TRDD3. Germline matching of the DNA provided the J gene here, since TCRdb leaves it blank. The CDR3 sequence is CALGLIQAPYRGIRCTDKLIF. CDR3 DNA sequence: TGTGCTCTTGGGCTAATACAGGCCCCCTACCGGGGGATAAGGTGCACCGATAAACTCATCTTT.